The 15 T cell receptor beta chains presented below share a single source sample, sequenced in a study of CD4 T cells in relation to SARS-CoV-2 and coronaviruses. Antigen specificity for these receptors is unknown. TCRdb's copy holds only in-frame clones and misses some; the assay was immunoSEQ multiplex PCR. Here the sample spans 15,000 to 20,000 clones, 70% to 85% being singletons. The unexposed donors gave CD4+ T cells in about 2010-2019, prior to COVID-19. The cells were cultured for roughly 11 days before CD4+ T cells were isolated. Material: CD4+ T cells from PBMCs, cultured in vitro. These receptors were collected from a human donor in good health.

CDR3 nucleotides: TGTGCCAGCAAGGTGGGGGACCTCGATTCTGGAAACACCATATATTTT. Translated: CASKVGDLDSGNTIYF. The chain has TRBV19 and TRBJ1-3; D is possibly TRBD1 (5 bases). The V and J ends lost 9 bases and 1 base respectively, with 19 bases between them. This CDR3 comprises 16 residues. CDR1 is LNHDA and CDR2 is SQIVND in the germline V gene (reference sequence). Drawing the rest from reference TRBV19 and TRBJ1-3, the complete variable domain is DGGITQSPKYLFRKEGQNVTLSCEQNLNHDAMYWYRQDPGQGLRLIYYSQIVNDFQKGDIAEGYSVSREKKESFPLTVTSAQKNPTAFYLCASKVGDLDSGNTIYFGEGSWLTVV.

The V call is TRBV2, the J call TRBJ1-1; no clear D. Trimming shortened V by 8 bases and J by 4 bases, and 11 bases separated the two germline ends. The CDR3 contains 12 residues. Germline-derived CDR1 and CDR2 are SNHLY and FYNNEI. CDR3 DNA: TGTGCCAGCTCTCTGAGTGGCACTGAAGCTTTCTTT. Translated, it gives CASSLSGTEAFF.

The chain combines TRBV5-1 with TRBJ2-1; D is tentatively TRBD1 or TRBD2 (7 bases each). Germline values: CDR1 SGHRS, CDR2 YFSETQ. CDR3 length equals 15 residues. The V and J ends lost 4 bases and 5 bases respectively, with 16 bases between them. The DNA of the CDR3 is TGCGCCAGCAGCAACCAGGGGGGGGACAACAATGAGCAGTTCTTC. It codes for CASSNQGGDNNEQFF.

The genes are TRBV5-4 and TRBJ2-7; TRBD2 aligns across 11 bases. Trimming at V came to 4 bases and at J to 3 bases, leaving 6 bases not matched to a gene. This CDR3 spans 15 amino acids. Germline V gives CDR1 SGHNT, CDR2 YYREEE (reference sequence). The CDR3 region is CASSRIAGGLYEQYF. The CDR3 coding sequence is TGTGCCAGCAGCCGGATAGCGGGAGGGCTCTACGAGCAGTACTTC. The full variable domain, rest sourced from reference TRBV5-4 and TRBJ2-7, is ETGVTQSPTHLIKTRGQQVTLRCSSQSGHNTVSWYQQALGQGPQFIFQYYREEENGRGNFPPRFSGLQFPNYSSELNVNALELDDSALYLCASSRIAGGLYEQYFGPGTRLTVT.

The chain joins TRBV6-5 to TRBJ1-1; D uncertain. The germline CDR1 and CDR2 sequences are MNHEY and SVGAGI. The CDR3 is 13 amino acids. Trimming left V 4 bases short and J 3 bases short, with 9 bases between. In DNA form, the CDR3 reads TGTGCCAGCAGTTCCGATTTTTACACTGAAGCTTTCTTT. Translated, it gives CASSSDFYTEAFF.

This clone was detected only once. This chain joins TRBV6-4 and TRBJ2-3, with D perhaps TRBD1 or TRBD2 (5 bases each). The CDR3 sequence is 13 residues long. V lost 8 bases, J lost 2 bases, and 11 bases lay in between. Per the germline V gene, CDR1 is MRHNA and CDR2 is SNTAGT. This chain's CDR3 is CASGAGHTDTQYF. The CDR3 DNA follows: TGTGCCAGCGGGGCGGGTCACACAGATACGCAGTATTTT.

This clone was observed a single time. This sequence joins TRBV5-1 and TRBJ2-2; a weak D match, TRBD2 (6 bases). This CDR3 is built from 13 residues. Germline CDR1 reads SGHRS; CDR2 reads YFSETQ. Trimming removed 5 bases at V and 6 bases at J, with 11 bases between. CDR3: CASRFAGSGELFF. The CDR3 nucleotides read TGCGCCAGCAGGTTTGCGGGGTCCGGGGAGCTGTTTTTT.

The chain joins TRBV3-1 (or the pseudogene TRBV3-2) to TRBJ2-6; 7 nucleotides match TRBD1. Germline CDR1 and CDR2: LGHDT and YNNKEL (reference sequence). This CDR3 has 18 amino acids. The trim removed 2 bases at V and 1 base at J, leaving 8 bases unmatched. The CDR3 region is CASSQTATGLSGANVLTF. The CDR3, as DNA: TGTGCCAGCAGCCAAACCGCGACAGGGTTGTCTGGGGCCAACGTCCTGACTTTC.

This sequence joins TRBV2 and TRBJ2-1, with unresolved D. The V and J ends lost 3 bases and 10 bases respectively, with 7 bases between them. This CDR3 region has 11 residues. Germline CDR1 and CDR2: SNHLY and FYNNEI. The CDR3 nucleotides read TGTGCCAGCAGTGACTTCAAAGAGCAGTTCTTC. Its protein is CASSDFKEQFF. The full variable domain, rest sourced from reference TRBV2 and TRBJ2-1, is EPEVTQTPSHQVTQMGQEVILRCVPISNHLYFYWYRQILGQKVEFLVSFYNNEISEKSEIFDDQFSVERPDGSNFTLKIRSTKLEDSAMYFCASSDFKEQFFGPGTRLTVL.

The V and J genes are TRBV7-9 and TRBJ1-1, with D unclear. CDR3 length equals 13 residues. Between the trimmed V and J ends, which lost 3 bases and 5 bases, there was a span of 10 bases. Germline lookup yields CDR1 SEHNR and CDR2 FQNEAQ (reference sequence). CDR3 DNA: TGTGCCAGCAGCTTTATCGGGAGGACTGAAGCTTTCTTT. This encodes CASSFIGRTEAFF. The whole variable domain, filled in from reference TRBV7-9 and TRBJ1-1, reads DTGVSQNPRHKITKRGQNVTFRCDPISEHNRLYWYRQTLGQGPEFLTYFQNEAQLEKSRLLSDRFSAERPKGSFSTLEIQRTEQGDSAMYLCASSFIGRTEAFFGQGTRLTVV.

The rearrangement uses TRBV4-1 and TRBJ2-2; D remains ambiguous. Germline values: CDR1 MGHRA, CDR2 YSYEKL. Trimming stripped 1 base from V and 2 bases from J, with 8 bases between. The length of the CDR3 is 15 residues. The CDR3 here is CASSQGPVNTGELFF. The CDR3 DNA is TGCGCCAGCAGCCAAGGGCCAGTAAACACCGGGGAGCTGTTTTTT.

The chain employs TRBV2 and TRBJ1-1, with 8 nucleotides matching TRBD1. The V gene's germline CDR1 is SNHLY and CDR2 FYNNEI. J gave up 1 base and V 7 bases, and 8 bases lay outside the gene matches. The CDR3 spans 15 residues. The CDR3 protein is CASNPGQVRNTEAFF. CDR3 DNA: TGTGCCAGCAACCCGGGACAGGTGAGGAACACTGAAGCTTTCTTT.

The CDR3 DNA reads as TGCGCCAGCAGTCACATCCGGAATGAGCAGTTCTTC. Its protein is CASSHIRNEQFF. The chain is built from TRBV4-1 and TRBJ2-1; D unclear. This CDR3 is 12 amino acids long. The V and J ends lost 6 bases and 7 bases respectively, with 10 bases between them. Germline V gives CDR1 MGHRA, CDR2 YSYEKL.

Here the CDR3 DNA reads TGTGCCAGCAGTTTGGGCCGGCCACTTGGGTATGGCTACACCTTC. Amino acid sequence: CASSLGRPLGYGYTF. The chain couples TRBV27 to TRBJ1-2, with D unclear. This CDR3 is 15 amino acids long. Trimming removed 3 bases from V and 5 bases from J, with 16 bases in between. CDR1 is MNHEY and CDR2 is SMNVEV in the germline V gene (reference sequence).

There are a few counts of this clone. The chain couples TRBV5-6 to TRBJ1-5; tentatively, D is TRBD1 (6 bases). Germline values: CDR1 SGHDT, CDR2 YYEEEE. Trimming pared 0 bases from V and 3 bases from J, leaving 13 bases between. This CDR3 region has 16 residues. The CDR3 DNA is TGTGCCAGCAGCTTGGCTGGGCAGGGGATCAATCAGCCCCAGCATTTT. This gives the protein CASSLAGQGINQPQHF.